This TCR beta chain came from a study of cytomegalovirus exposure and HLA in healthy donors. Study-level points and caveats: The authors later linked a missense DCLRE1C variant to TCR beta V- and J-gene trimming.

This CDR3 is built from 17 residues. V was shortened by 0 bases and J by 3 bases, with 18 bases between the two germline ends. Germline-derived CDR1 and CDR2 are SGHRS and YFSETQ. In the PCR, 60 Vbeta and 13 Jbeta primers were used. Clones were read by immunoSEQ multiplex PCR, and TCRdb kept only the in-frame ones, dropping some. The sample holds about 200,000 clones, approximately 86% seen once. About this clone itself: Antigen: not known.

The chain carries TRBV5-1 and TRBJ1-2; a weak D match, TRBD1 (5 bases). The source material was PBMCs. The receptor was derived from a boy between 2 and 10 years old in good health and CMV-seronegative. CDR3 in DNA: TGCGCCAGCAGCTTGGATTCCTGGGGGGGGAGAGACTATGGCTACACCTTC. Its protein product is CASSLDSWGGRDYGYTF.